Listed below are T cell receptor beta chains from one sample, sequenced in a study of blood T cell repertoires in COVID-19. TCRdb's copy holds only in-frame clones and misses some; the assay was immunoSEQ multiplex PCR. The sample holds hundreds of thousands of clones, roughly 80% seen once. The sample consisted of PBMCs or T cells enriched from blood (not recorded which). Receptors were obtained from a man between 35 and 55 years old who had been exposed to COVID-19. Each CDR3 is given with its conserved first and last residue. D genes are given only for firm matches. Part of the rows lack a size; the others show once, few, many or a class for expanded clones.

size	J	D	V	DNA	CDR3
.	TRBJ1-4	TRBD1	TRBV5-1	TGCGCCAGCAGCACTGGACAGGGTCTGGGTGAAAAACTGTTTTTT	CASSTGQGLGEKLFF
.	TRBJ2-3	TRBD1	TRBV27	TGTGCCAGCAGTTTCAGACAGGGGATAGATACGCAGTATTTT	CASSFRQGIDTQYF
.	TRBJ1-1	.	TRBV2	TGTGCCAGCAGTGAAGAAGCTCTCAAGGAGGCTTTCTTT	CASSEEALKEAFF
.	TRBJ2-7	TRBD2	TRBV5-1	TGCGCCAGCAGCCGGGAGGAAGGGGTCTACGAGCAGTACTTC	CASSREEGVYEQYF
.	TRBJ2-3	TRBD2	TRBV7-2	TGTGCCAGCAGCGCCGAGGGCGGGAGGGCCGGAGATACGCAGTATTTT	CASSAEGGRAGDTQYF
.	TRBJ1-2	.	TRBV7-9	TGTGCCAGCAGCTTAGGGGGGGTCTATGGCTACACCTTC	CASSLGGVYGYTF
.	TRBJ2-2	TRBD2	TRBV2	TGTGCCAGCGGGATTGGACTAGCGGGAGCCGGGGAGCTGTTTTTT	CASGIGLAGAGELFF
.	TRBJ1-2	TRBD1	TRBV7-9	TGTGCCAGCAGCTTAGGACCGGGGGACAGGCACTATGGCTACACCTTC	CASSLGPGDRHYGYTF
.	TRBJ2-7	.	TRBV30	TGTGCCTGGAGTGTTACAGTTTCCTACGAGCAGTACTTC	CAWSVTVSYEQYF
once	TRBJ2-2	.	TRBV19	TGTGCCAGTAGTTTTTCGGGGACAAGGCGATCCGGGGCATCCGGGGAGCTGTTTTTT	CASSFSGTRRSGASGELFF
.	TRBJ2-3	TRBD2	TRBV11-3	TGTGCCAGCAGCGTCGGGACTAGCGGGAACACAGATACGCAGTATTTT	CASSVGTSGNTDTQYF
.	TRBJ1-5	TRBD1	TRBV5-1	TGCGCCAGCAGCTTGGGAGAGGGACAGGGTCAGCCCCAGCATTTT	CASSLGEGQGQPQHF
few	TRBJ2-5	TRBD2	TRBV5-4	TGTGCCAGCAGCCCCAGACTAGCGGGAGTGGAGACCCAGTACTTC	CASSPRLAGVETQYF
.	TRBJ2-5	.	TRBV5-6	TGTGCCAGCAGCTGGGCGGAGACCCAGTACTTC	CASSWAETQYF
.	TRBJ1-2	.	TRBV2	TGTGCCAGCAGTGAAGAGGGGAACTATGGCTACACCTTC	CASSEEGNYGYTF
once	TRBJ2-2	TRBD2	TRBV13	TGTGCCAGCAGCTCGGTAGGGCTAGCGGGGAGAGGGAACACCGGGGAGCTGTTTTTT	CASSSVGLAGRGNTGELFF
.	TRBJ2-7	TRBD1	TRBV11-1	TGTGCCAGCAGCCCTGACAGGGACTACGAGCAGTACTTC	CASSPDRDYEQYF
.	TRBJ1-3	.	TRBV9	TGTGCCAGCAGCGTTCAGACATTCTCTGGAAACACCATATATTTT	CASSVQTFSGNTIYF
.	TRBJ2-7	TRBD1	TRBV7-9	TGTGCCAGCAGCTCCGTCATATTGACAGGGACGTCCTACGAGCAGTACTTC	CASSSVILTGTSYEQYF
.	TRBJ2-1	.	TRBV4-2	TGTGCCAGCAGCCATAAGAGGGTGGAGCAGTTCTTC	CASSHKRVEQFF
.	TRBJ2-3	.	TRBV11-2	TGTGCCAGCAGTTCTTCCATCAACCCGACAGGGGCAATGGCTAGCGGCAACCCAGATACGCAGTATTTT	CASSSSINPTGAMASGNPDTQYF
.	TRBJ1-1	.	TRBV14	TGTGCCAGCAGCCAGGAATTCAGGGGTCGGACTGAAGCTTTCTTT	CASSQEFRGRTEAFF
few	TRBJ2-5	TRBD1	TRBV29-1	TGCAGCGCACTGCCAGGGGGCAGCCAAGAGACCCAGTACTTC	CSALPGGSQETQYF
.	TRBJ2-7	.	TRBV3-1/TRBV3-2	TGTGCCAGCAGCTTAGCGAGACAAACCTACGAGCAGTACTTC	CASSLARQTYEQYF
.	TRBJ2-5	.	TRBV10-3	TGTGCCATCAGCCAAGACAGGCAATGGGAGACCCAGTACTTC	CAISQDRQWETQYF
few	TRBJ2-1	.	TRBV5-6	TGTGCCAGCAGCTTGGACCTACGCGGAGGCTACAATGAGCAGTTCTTC	CASSLDLRGGYNEQFF
.	TRBJ1-2	.	TRBV30	TGTGCCTGGAGTGGGGGACTGGGGTTAAGCTATGGCTACACCTTC	CAWSGGLGLSYGYTF
.	TRBJ2-3	TRBD2	TRBV5-1	TGCGCCAGCAGCTTCAGGGGACTAGTTGCAGATACGCAGTATTTT	CASSFRGLVADTQYF
.	TRBJ1-1	.	TRBV6-5	TGTGCCAGCAGCCCCGGAGGTCCGGGTTGGGCTTTCTTT	CASSPGGPGWAFF
.	TRBJ2-3	.	TRBV11-3	TGTGCCAGCAGCGTTAGCCAGGGCCATGAAACTGGGCAGTATTTT	CASSVSQGHETGQYF
.	TRBJ1-3	.	TRBV5-8	TGTGCCAGCAGCTTTCCAGGGTCTGGAAACACCATATATTTT	CASSFPGSGNTIYF
.	TRBJ1-2	.	TRBV12-3/TRBV12-4	TGTGCCAGCAGTTTAGCGTCCAGCTATGGCTACACCTTC	CASSLASSYGYTF
.	TRBJ1-1	TRBD1	TRBV3-1/TRBV3-2	TGTGCCAGCAGCCCGGACAGGGGCTGGGCTTTCTTT	CASSPDRGWAFF
.	TRBJ2-3	.	TRBV5-1	TGCGCCAGCAGCTATACAGTTAGCACAGATACGCAGTATTTT	CASSYTVSTDTQYF
.	TRBJ2-1	.	TRBV30	TGTGCCTGGCTAAAATACAATGAGCAGTTCTTC	CAWLKYNEQFF
.	TRBJ2-1	TRBD2	TRBV5-1	TGCGCCAGCATCCCCGGGACTAACAACAACAATGAGCAGTTCTTC	CASIPGTNNNNEQFF
.	TRBJ1-3	TRBD1	TRBV18	TGTGCCAGCTCACCACCGAGTGCAGGGGGCTTTGGAAACACCATATATTTT	CASSPPSAGGFGNTIYF
.	TRBJ1-5	.	TRBV30	TGTGCCTGGACAGGGCAGGGAGGCCAGCCCCAGCATTTT	CAWTGQGGQPQHF
.	TRBJ2-1	TRBD1	TRBV23-1	TGCGCCAGCAGTCAATGGCAGGGGGATCTTGAGCAGTTCTTC	CASSQWQGDLEQFF
.	TRBJ1-1	.	TRBV10-1	TGCGCCAGCAGTGATGGCGGGAATGATGAAGCTTTCTTT	CASSDGGNDEAFF
.	TRBJ2-3	TRBD2	TRBV3-1/TRBV3-2	TGTGCCAGCAGCCGCCGGGAGGGAAGTACGGATACGCAGTATTTT	CASSRREGSTDTQYF
.	TRBJ2-6	.	TRBV6-5	TGTGCCAGCAGTTACTCGGGGGGAGGGGCCAACGTCCTGACTTTC	CASSYSGGGANVLTF
once	TRBJ2-3	.	TRBV10-1	TGCGCCAGCAGCGGGACTTTCAGCACAGATACGCAGTATTTT	CASSGTFSTDTQYF
.	TRBJ2-1	TRBD1	TRBV3-1/TRBV3-2	TGTGCCAGCAGCTCCGGGACAGGACCCGTTGATGAGCAGTTCTTC	CASSSGTGPVDEQFF
once	TRBJ2-2	.	TRBV6-5	TGTGCCAGCAGTTACACGTGGGGGGTCGGGGAGCTGTTTTTT	CASSYTWGVGELFF
.	TRBJ2-5	.	TRBV19	TGTGCCAGTAGTCCCCGGGTTCCAGAGACCCAGTACTTC	CASSPRVPETQYF
few	TRBJ2-1	TRBD2	TRBV5-4	TGTGCCAGCAGGGCTGGCGGGACTAGCGGATACAATGAGCAGTTCTTC	CASRAGGTSGYNEQFF
.	TRBJ2-5	TRBD1	TRBV5-1	TGCGCCAGCAGCTTAAGGACAGGGAATGGAGAGACCCAGTACTTC	CASSLRTGNGETQYF
once	TRBJ2-2	.	TRBV12-3/TRBV12-4	TGTGCCAGCAGTCCCGACAGCACCGGGGAGCTGTTTTTT	CASSPDSTGELFF
.	TRBJ1-2	TRBD1	TRBV12-3/TRBV12-4	TGTGCCAGCAGTCAGGGGGCTGATGGCTACACCTTC	CASSQGADGYTF
.	TRBJ1-5	.	TRBV27	TGTGCCAGCAGTTTATCTGGCAGGGCTAGAAATCAGCCCCAGCATTTT	CASSLSGRARNQPQHF
.	TRBJ2-1	.	TRBV3-1/TRBV3-2	TGTGCCAGCAGCCCGTCCCTAGGGGTTTACAATGAGCAGTTCTTC	CASSPSLGVYNEQFF
once	TRBJ2-3	.	TRBV5-4	TGTGCCAGCAGCTTGACGAGCATTGTGACTGATACGCAGTATTTT	CASSLTSIVTDTQYF
.	TRBJ2-2	.	TRBV30	TGTGCCTGGGGGACGTTGGGGCTCGGGGAGCTGTTTTTT	CAWGTLGLGELFF
.	TRBJ1-6	.	TRBV19	TGTGCCAGTAGTACCCGGGGGAGAGCCAGGAGCTCCTATAATTCACCCCTCCACTTT	CASSTRGRARSSYNSPLHF
.	TRBJ2-3	.	TRBV7-9	TGTGCCAGCGGCCGGGGCACAGATACGCAGTATTTT	CASGRGTDTQYF
.	TRBJ2-7	.	TRBV4-1	TGCGCCAGCAGCCAAGAAAATCTGAGGGGGAGTCAGCAGTACTTC	CASSQENLRGSQQYF